The rows below give T cell receptor beta chains drawn from one sample of a study of cytomegalovirus exposure and HLA in healthy donors. Sequenced by immunoSEQ multiplex PCR; TCRdb stores in-frame clones only, minus some. The sample holds hundreds of thousands of clones, around 79% seen once. The sample comprised PBMCs. Source of these receptors: a man aged 18 to 35 in good health and CMV-seronegative. The CDR3 runs from the conserved cysteine through the conserved F or W. The D gene is left open where the match is weak. Clone size is given for some rows only: seen once, a few or many times, or a class if the clone is expanded.

D: TRBD1
V: TRBV28
J: TRBJ1-2
size: NA
DNA: TGTGCCAGCAGCGAAGGGACAGTTGGTGGCTACACCTTC
CDR3: CASSEGTVGGYTF

D: TRBD2
V: TRBV2
J: TRBJ2-5
size: NA
DNA: TGTGCCAGCAGTATTTTTGCTAGCGGGTCAGAGACCCAGTACTTC
CDR3: CASSIFASGSETQYF

D: NA
V: TRBV11-3
J: TRBJ2-1
size: NA
DNA: TGTGCCAGCAGGCGGGGACAGTCTAACAATGAGCAGTTCTTC
CDR3: CASRRGQSNNEQFF

D: NA
V: TRBV20-1
J: TRBJ2-7
size: NA
DNA: TGCAGTGCTAGAGATCAACAGGAGCAGTACTTC
CDR3: CSARDQQEQYF

D: TRBD2
V: TRBV6-5
J: TRBJ2-3
size: NA
DNA: TGTGCCAGCACTCTACTAGCGGGGGGCACAGATACGCAGTATTTT
CDR3: CASTLLAGGTDTQYF

D: TRBD1
V: TRBV23-1
J: TRBJ2-2
size: once
DNA: TGCGCCAGCAGGACAGGGCGGAACACCGGGGAGCTGTTTTTT
CDR3: CASRTGRNTGELFF

D: NA
V: TRBV10-3
J: TRBJ2-7
size: few
DNA: TGTGCCATCAAGGCGGGGACAGAGGGGGAAGAGCAGTACTTC
CDR3: CAIKAGTEGEEQYF

D: TRBD2
V: TRBV4-3
J: TRBJ2-1
size: NA
DNA: TGCGCCAGCAGCCAGGGACTAGCGGGAGGATTGCGTGAGCAGTTCTTC
CDR3: CASSQGLAGGLREQFF

D: NA
V: TRBV5-1
J: TRBJ2-5
size: NA
DNA: TGCGCCAGCAGCCGAACAGGACGGGAGACCCAGTACTTC
CDR3: CASSRTGRETQYF

D: NA
V: TRBV4-3
J: TRBJ1-1
size: NA
DNA: TGCGCCAGCAGCCACGGCGGGAACACTGAAGCTTTCTTT
CDR3: CASSHGGNTEAFF

D: TRBD1
V: TRBV7-7
J: TRBJ2-5
size: NA
DNA: TGTGCTAGCAGCTTAGGGGGACAGGGTATGGAGACCCAGTACTTC
CDR3: CASSLGGQGMETQYF

D: TRBD1
V: TRBV5-8
J: TRBJ1-4
size: NA
DNA: TGTGCCAGCAGCCGCCAGAGACAGGGATCGGGTGAAAAACTGTTTTTT
CDR3: CASSRQRQGSGEKLFF

D: NA
V: TRBV4-3
J: TRBJ1-1
size: NA
DNA: TGCGCCAGCAGCCTCAACCCGGTGAACACTGAAGCTTTCTTT
CDR3: CASSLNPVNTEAFF

D: NA
V: TRBV5-1
J: TRBJ1-5
size: NA
DNA: TGCGCTAGCAGGGAGGAGGCAGGACAGCCCCAGCATTTT
CDR3: CASREEAGQPQHF

D: NA
V: TRBV9
J: TRBJ1-2
size: NA
DNA: TGTGCCAGCGACCCTACAGGGAATGACTATGGCTACACCTTC
CDR3: CASDPTGNDYGYTF

D: NA
V: TRBV5-1
J: TRBJ1-1
size: NA
DNA: TGCGCCAGCAGCTTGGGACCCGGGCAGGGGAATGTCGGAGCTGAAGCTTTCTTT
CDR3: CASSLGPGQGNVGAEAFF

D: TRBD2
V: TRBV7-2
J: TRBJ2-3
size: few
DNA: TGTGCCAGCAGCGGGGACTATAGGAGCCCAGATACGCAGTATTTT
CDR3: CASSGDYRSPDTQYF

D: NA
V: TRBV6-5
J: TRBJ2-7
size: NA
DNA: TGTGCCAGCAGTATAGGGGGATCCTACGAGCAGTACTTC
CDR3: CASSIGGSYEQYF

D: NA
V: TRBV6-1
J: TRBJ2-7
size: few
DNA: TGTGCCAGCAGTGAGGACAGTTTTTCCTACGAGCAGTACTTC
CDR3: CASSEDSFSYEQYF

D: TRBD2
V: TRBV11-3
J: TRBJ2-3
size: NA
DNA: TGTGCCAGCAGCCACCCCCGGGGGGGGGCCCAGGGAGATACGCAGTATTTT
CDR3: CASSHPRGGAQGDTQYF

D: NA
V: TRBV18
J: TRBJ2-5
size: NA
DNA: TGTGCCAGCTCACCGGGAGCGAGGGAGACCCAGTACTTC
CDR3: CASSPGARETQYF

D: NA
V: TRBV5-3
J: TRBJ2-7
size: NA
DNA: TGTGCCAGAAGCTTCAGTGTGAGACTAGGGTACGAGCAGTACTTC
CDR3: CARSFSVRLGYEQYF

D: TRBD2
V: TRBV4-1
J: TRBJ2-1
size: NA
DNA: TGCGCCAGCAGCCAAGAGGGGACTAGCGGGCTCTACAATGAGCAGTTCTTC
CDR3: CASSQEGTSGLYNEQFF

D: NA
V: TRBV18
J: TRBJ1-5
size: NA
DNA: TGTGCCAGCTCGCCGGGACAAAGCAATCAGCCCCAGCATTTT
CDR3: CASSPGQSNQPQHF

D: NA
V: TRBV9
J: TRBJ1-6
size: NA
DNA: TGTGCCAGCAGCGTAGAGGAGGGGTCACCCCTCCACTTT
CDR3: CASSVEEGSPLHF

D: NA
V: TRBV19
J: TRBJ1-5
size: NA
DNA: TGTGCCAGTAGTAGCCGGGGGAGACAGCCCCAGCATTTT
CDR3: CASSSRGRQPQHF

D: NA
V: TRBV6-5
J: TRBJ1-5
size: NA
DNA: TGTGCCAGCAGCCTGGACAGACTAAATCAGCCCCAGCATTTT
CDR3: CASSLDRLNQPQHF

D: TRBD2
V: TRBV7-2
J: TRBJ2-2
size: NA
DNA: TGTGCCAGCAGCTCGATAGCGGGAGGTACCGGGGAGCTGTTTTTT
CDR3: CASSSIAGGTGELFF

D: TRBD1
V: TRBV11-3
J: TRBJ2-7
size: NA
DNA: TGTGCCAGCAGCGCCCGGACAGGGCAGGGCCACGAGCAGTACTTC
CDR3: CASSARTGQGHEQYF

D: NA
V: TRBV11-2
J: TRBJ1-3
size: NA
DNA: TGTGCCAGCAGCTTTCCGGGGTCTGGAAACACCATATATTTT
CDR3: CASSFPGSGNTIYF

D: TRBD1
V: TRBV19
J: TRBJ2-1
size: NA
DNA: TGTGCCAGTAGTAGACTCGGGACAGGGGATTACAATGAGCAGTTCTTC
CDR3: CASSRLGTGDYNEQFF

D: NA
V: TRBV28
J: TRBJ1-5
size: few
DNA: TGTGCCAGCAGTTTTACAGGGTATGAACGGCCCCAGCATTTT
CDR3: CASSFTGYERPQHF

D: TRBD2
V: TRBV11-3
J: TRBJ2-3
size: NA
DNA: TGTGCCAGCAGCCGAGGACTAGCGGAGGGCACAGATACGCAGTATTTT
CDR3: CASSRGLAEGTDTQYF

D: NA
V: TRBV2
J: TRBJ1-5
size: NA
DNA: TGTGCCAGCAGTGAGAGGATAACGGCAAAAAATCAGCCCCAGCATTTT
CDR3: CASSERITAKNQPQHF

D: TRBD2
V: TRBV5-4
J: TRBJ2-1
size: NA
DNA: TGTGCCAGCAGCTTGGAGCGGGAGAAACACAATGAGCAGTTCTTC
CDR3: CASSLEREKHNEQFF

D: TRBD1
V: TRBV4-2
J: TRBJ2-1
size: NA
DNA: TGTGCCAGCAGCCAGGCTTACCGGGACAGGGGAAATGAGCAGTTCTTC
CDR3: CASSQAYRDRGNEQFF

D: NA
V: TRBV5-3
J: TRBJ1-1
size: NA
DNA: TGTGCCAGAAGCGGAGCCAGCCCTAACACTGAAGCTTTCTTT
CDR3: CARSGASPNTEAFF

D: NA
V: TRBV5-6
J: TRBJ2-7
size: NA
DNA: TGTGCCAGCAGCTCGTCACAGGGCTTCTCCTACGAGCAGTACTTC
CDR3: CASSSSQGFSYEQYF

D: TRBD2
V: TRBV5-1
J: TRBJ2-1
size: NA
DNA: TGCGCCAGCAGCTACGGACTAGCGGTAAACTCCTACAATGAGCAGTTCTTC
CDR3: CASSYGLAVNSYNEQFF

D: NA
V: TRBV30
J: TRBJ1-4
size: NA
DNA: TGTGCCTGGACCGAGGATGCAACTAATGAAAAACTGTTTTTT
CDR3: CAWTEDATNEKLFF

D: TRBD1
V: TRBV7-9
J: TRBJ2-7
size: NA
DNA: TGTGCCAGCAGCTTTCGGACAGGGGCCTACGAGCAGTACTTC
CDR3: CASSFRTGAYEQYF

D: NA
V: TRBV15
J: TRBJ1-1
size: NA
DNA: TGTGCCACCAGCAGAGATCAGGGGTCGGCTTTCTTT
CDR3: CATSRDQGSAFF

D: NA
V: TRBV11-2
J: TRBJ1-4
size: NA
DNA: TGTGCCAGCAGCTCGACAGCCTTTAATGAAAAACTGTTTTTT
CDR3: CASSSTAFNEKLFF

D: TRBD1
V: TRBV2
J: TRBJ1-5
size: NA
DNA: TGTGCCAGCAGGGCCGGGACAGGGCTTAGCAATCAGCCCCAGCATTTT
CDR3: CASRAGTGLSNQPQHF

D: NA
V: TRBV7-9
J: TRBJ1-1
size: NA
DNA: TGTGCCAGCAGCGGCACAGGGAGCACTGAAGCTTTCTTT
CDR3: CASSGTGSTEAFF

D: TRBD1
V: TRBV19
J: TRBJ1-2
size: NA
DNA: TGTGCCAGTAGTAGACAGGGCGCTAACTATGGCTACACCTTC
CDR3: CASSRQGANYGYTF

D: TRBD2
V: TRBV7-9
J: TRBJ2-5
size: NA
DNA: TGTGCCACCGTACCTTTCTTAGCGGGAGGAGAGACCCAGTACTTC
CDR3: CATVPFLAGGETQYF

D: NA
V: TRBV19
J: TRBJ1-2
size: NA
DNA: TGTGCCAGTACCCCCCGTCCGGACTATGGCTACACCTTC
CDR3: CASTPRPDYGYTF

D: TRBD1
V: TRBV29-1
J: TRBJ2-3
size: NA
DNA: TGCAGCACGGGGACAGGGGCTATTACAGATACGCAGTATTTT
CDR3: CSTGTGAITDTQYF

D: NA
V: TRBV7-9
J: TRBJ1-4
size: NA
DNA: TGTGCCAGCAGCCCCGGGACTCTTACAACTAATGAAAAACTGTTTTTT
CDR3: CASSPGTLTTNEKLFF

D: NA
V: TRBV15
J: TRBJ2-3
size: NA
DNA: TGTGCCACCAGCAGAGAATCCTCGGGAGCCCCAGATACGCAGTATTTT
CDR3: CATSRESSGAPDTQYF

D: NA
V: TRBV4-2
J: TRBJ2-5
size: NA
DNA: TGTGCCAGCAGCCAAGGTGGACAGTACCAAGAGACCCAGTACTTC
CDR3: CASSQGGQYQETQYF

D: NA
V: TRBV4-1
J: TRBJ2-1
size: NA
DNA: TGCGCCAGCAGCCAGACGCCCGGGGGGCCAGGGGAGGTTGAGCAGTTCTTC
CDR3: CASSQTPGGPGEVEQFF

D: TRBD1
V: TRBV7-9
J: TRBJ2-2
size: NA
DNA: TGTGCCAGCAGCTACACCGGGACAGGCAACACCGGGGAGCTGTTTTTT
CDR3: CASSYTGTGNTGELFF

D: NA
V: TRBV7-2
J: TRBJ1-3
size: NA
DNA: TGTGCCAGCAGCTTTCGGACAGCTGGAAACACCATATATTTT
CDR3: CASSFRTAGNTIYF

D: NA
V: TRBV18
J: TRBJ1-1
size: NA
DNA: TGTGCCAGCTCACCCGGACAGCAAGACACTGAAGCTTTCTTT
CDR3: CASSPGQQDTEAFF

D: NA
V: TRBV11-1
J: TRBJ2-1
size: NA
DNA: TGTGCCAGCAGCCCCCCTGCGGCGTCCTACAATGAGCAGTTCTTC
CDR3: CASSPPAASYNEQFF